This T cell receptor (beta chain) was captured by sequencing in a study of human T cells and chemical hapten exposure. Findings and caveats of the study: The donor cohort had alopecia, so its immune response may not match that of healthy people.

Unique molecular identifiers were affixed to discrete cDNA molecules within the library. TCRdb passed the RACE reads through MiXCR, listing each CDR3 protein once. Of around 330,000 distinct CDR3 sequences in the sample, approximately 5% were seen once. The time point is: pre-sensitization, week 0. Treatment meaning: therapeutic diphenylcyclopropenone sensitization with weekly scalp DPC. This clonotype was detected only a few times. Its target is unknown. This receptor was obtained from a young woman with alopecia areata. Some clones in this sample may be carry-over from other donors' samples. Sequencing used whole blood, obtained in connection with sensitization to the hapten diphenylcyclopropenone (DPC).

The CDR3 bases are TGCAGCGTTGAGAACGGGGGAGGCACTGAAGCTTTCTTT. Amino acid sequence: CSVENGGGTEAFF. The chain couples TRBV29-1 to TRBJ1-1; maybe TRBD1 (5 bases). This CDR3 contains 13 residues. The V and J ends lost 3 bases and 4 bases respectively, with 12 bases between them. Germline V lookup: CDR1 SQVTM, CDR2 ANQGSEA.